The 27 T cell receptor beta chains reported below all come from one sample, sequenced in a study of T cells after yellow fever vaccination. TCRdb reprocessed the 5' RACE reads via MiXCR and lists one record per CDR3 protein. The table lists almost 600,000 distinct CDR3 sequences, about 13% of them singletons. The specimen comprised PBMCs, sampled on the day of the yellow fever booster vaccination. The receptors were sampled from a young man who received the YFV17D yellow fever vaccine.

CDR3 sequence (DNA): TGTGCCAGCAGGGGACTAGCGGGAGGTGAGCAGTTCTTC. Translating it yields CASRGLAGGEQFF. The chain uses TRBV6-2 or TRBV6-3 and TRBJ2-1, with 15 bases identical to TRBD2. V was clipped by 6 bases and J by 9 bases; unmatched bases: 0. The CDR3 runs to 13 residues. The germline V gene has CDR1 MNHEY and CDR2 SVGEGT.

This clonotype was counted many times. The chain joins TRBV12-3 or TRBV12-4 to TRBJ2-7, with D perhaps matching TRBD1 (6 bases). The CDR3 loop spans 12 amino acids. V gave up 5 bases and J gave up 5 bases, with 10 bases separating them. CDR3 bases: TGTGCCAGCAGTCAGGGGAGCGACGAGCAGTACTTC. Its translation is CASSQGSDEQYF.

This clonotype was found a few times. The V and J genes are TRBV12-3 or TRBV12-4 and TRBJ2-7, with D maybe TRBD2 (7 bases). The V end lost 6 bases, the J end lost 7 bases, and 19 bases lay between the germline ends. The CDR3 extends over 14 amino acids. The CDR3 bases are TGTGCCAGCAGCGGTCTCGGGGGGCTGAGAGAGCAGTACTTC. Protein: CASSGLGGLREQYF.

This clonotype came up a few times. CDR3 in amino acids: CATSDLRGSEGTQYF. CDR3 DNA: TGTGCCACCAGTGATTTGCGGGGTAGTGAGGGTACGCAGTATTTT. This chain connects TRBV24-1 to TRBJ2-3; the D gene is possibly TRBD2 (5 bases). V dropped 0 bases and J dropped 8 bases, with 14 bases sitting between them. There are 15 residues in the CDR3. Germline V gives CDR1 KGHDR, CDR2 SFDVKD.

This clonotype was picked up a small number of times. In DNA, the CDR3 is TGTGCCAGCTGGTGGACAGATACGCAGTATTTT. Protein: CASWWTDTQYF. The genes are TRBV6-2 or TRBV6-3 and TRBJ2-3; D unresolved. Trimming shortened V by 8 bases and J by 3 bases, and 6 bases separated the two germline ends. This CDR3 contains 11 residues. Germline V gene lookup returns CDR1 MNHEY and CDR2 SVGEGT.

This clonotype was recorded a few times. This rearrangement joins TRBV7-2 to TRBJ2-1; D remains unclear. The V and J ends lost 1 base and 0 bases respectively, with 4 bases between them. The CDR3 runs to 14 residues. CDR1 and CDR2 (germline): SGHTA, FQGNSA. CDR3 in amino acids: CASSLVLSYNEQFF. The CDR3 DNA reads as TGTGCCAGCAGCTTAGTCCTCTCCTACAATGAGCAGTTCTTC.

The rearrangement uses TRBV6-1 and TRBJ1-4; 9 nucleotides match TRBD1. V gave up 8 bases and J gave up 4 bases; unmatched junction bases: 8. Germline CDR1 and CDR2: MNHNS and SASEGT. The CDR3 is 15 amino acids. CDR3 in amino acids: CASWTGDFSNEKLFF. The CDR3 DNA reads TGTGCCAGCTGGACAGGGGACTTTAGTAATGAAAAACTGTTTTTT.

This clonotype was counted between two and nine times. This chain's CDR3 is CASSVTFGDRLRGNPYEQYF. CDR3 sequence (DNA): TGTGCCAGCAGTGTTACCTTTGGGGATAGACTGCGCGGGAATCCCTACGAGCAGTACTTC. The chain carries TRBV12-3 or TRBV12-4 and TRBJ2-7; D is possibly TRBD2 (6 bases). This CDR3 region has 20 residues. V was shortened by 5 bases and J by 2 bases, with 31 bases between the two germline ends.

This clonotype was seen more than once but under ten times. This chain uses TRBV5-1 with TRBJ2-1; 7 bases align to TRBD1. The CDR3 loop spans 15 amino acids. With 4 bases clipped from V and 0 bases from J, the junction kept 4 bases outside the gene matches. The germline gives CDR1 SGHRS, CDR2 YFSETQ. CDR3 in DNA: TGCGCCAGCAGCGGGGGACAGAGCTCCTACAATGAGCAGTTCTTC. Translating gives CASSGGQSSYNEQFF. The full variable domain, in which reference TRBV5-1 and TRBJ2-1 provide the parts outside the CDR3, is KAGVTQTPRYLIKTRGQQVTLSCSPISGHRSVSWYQQTPGQGLQFLFEYFSETQRNKGNFPGRFSGRQFSNSRSEMNVSTLELGDSALYLCASSGGQSSYNEQFFGPGTRLTVL.

This clonotype was found a few times. In DNA, the CDR3 is TGCAGTGCTACGCCCGACGGGGATCAGCCCCAGCATTTT. It translates to CSATPDGDQPQHF. J is TRBJ1-5 and V is TRBV20-1; D ambiguous. CDR3 length equals 13 residues. Trimming removed 4 bases from V and 5 bases from J, with 12 bases in between. The germline gives CDR1 DFQATT, CDR2 SNEGSKA (reference sequence).

This clonotype was counted between two and nine times. The rearrangement joins TRBV6-2 or TRBV6-3 to TRBJ2-2; D is possibly TRBD2 (5 bases). This CDR3 is 13 amino acids long. Trimming removed 6 bases at V and 6 bases at J, with 11 bases between. CDR1 MNHEY and CDR2 SVGEGT come from the germline V gene. The CDR3 nucleotides read TGTGCCAGCAGGCCTACTAGGTCCGGGGAGCTGTTTTTT. Translated, it gives CASRPTRSGELFF.

This clonotype turned up a few times. V gene TRBV28 combines with J gene TRBJ2-7; D is uncertain. The CDR3 consists of 14 residues. Trimming took off 3 bases at V and 3 bases at J, with 12 bases between the two ends. CDR1 is MDHEN, CDR2 SYDVKM, per germline. The CDR3 loop is CASSFSHSRYEQYF. DNA of the CDR3: TGTGCCAGCAGTTTTTCCCACAGTCGCTACGAGCAGTACTTC.

V and J are TRBV12-3 or TRBV12-4 and TRBJ2-7; the match to TRBD2 covers 8 bases. V was clipped by 4 bases and J by 6 bases; unmatched bases: 8. This CDR3 has 14 amino acids. In DNA, the CDR3 is TGTGCCAGCAGTTCCAGCGGGAGACTCGGCGAGCAGTACTTC. It translates to CASSSSGRLGEQYF.

This chain joins TRBV28 and TRBJ2-3, with 12 bases that match TRBD1. The V gene end was trimmed by 7 bases and the J gene end by 5 bases; junction bases not matched to a gene: 13. The length of the CDR3 is 17 residues. Germline V CDR1 and CDR2: MDHEN, SYDVKM. This CDR3 reads CASTGWGGQGAEDTQYF. In DNA form, the CDR3 reads TGTGCCAGCACAGGGTGGGGGGGACAGGGGGCAGAAGATACGCAGTATTTT.

The chain carries TRBV30 and TRBJ2-7, with 8 positions matching TRBD2. Trimming at V came to 2 bases and at J to 2 bases, leaving 8 bases not matched to a gene. The CDR3 covers 15 residues. Germline CDR1 is GTSNPN and CDR2 is SVGIG (reference sequence). The CDR3, as DNA: TGTGCCTGGAGTCGAGGGGGAGCGGGAGCCTACGAGCAGTACTTC. The encoded protein is CAWSRGGAGAYEQYF.

This clonotype has a handful of counts. This rearrangement joins TRBV7-2 to TRBJ1-2; 9 bases line up with TRBD1. Losses at the gene ends were 1 base for V and 4 bases for J; bases not matched to a gene: 7. This CDR3 contains 16 residues. Germline values: CDR1 SGHTA, CDR2 FQGNSA. The CDR3 nucleotides are TGTGCCAGCAGCTTAGAGGGGACAGGGAGCGGCTATGGCTACACCTTC. Translating it yields CASSLEGTGSGYGYTF.

In this sample, this clonotype turned up a few times. The chain combines TRBV12-3 or TRBV12-4 with TRBJ1-3; D is possibly TRBD1 (6 bases). This CDR3 is built from 15 residues. V lost 6 bases to trimming and J lost 6 bases, with 18 bases between them. CDR3 sequence (DNA): TGTGCCAGCAGGACCGAGGGGGGGCTGCAAAACACCATATATTTT. This sequence encodes CASRTEGGLQNTIYF.

With respect to this clonotype: One base away lies a much larger clone, so this may be a sequencing read error. V and J are TRBV5-6 and TRBJ2-1; a possible D gene is TRBD2 (5 bases). Per germline, CDR1 SGHDT and CDR2 YYEEEE. There are 14 residues in the CDR3. CDR3 sequence (DNA): TGTGCCAGCAGCCCCATTAGCGCCTACAGTGAGCAGTTCTTC. Translated: CASSPISAYSEQFF.

The table lists this clonotype with a few counts. The chain joins TRBV4-2 to TRBJ1-6; D unresolved. The CDR3 spans 14 residues. V lost 0 bases, J lost 7 bases, and 7 bases lay in between. Germline V gives CDR1 LGHNA, CDR2 YNFKEQ. The CDR3 here is CASSQDLGNSPLHF. CDR3 nucleotide sequence: TGTGCCAGCAGCCAAGATCTGGGGAATTCACCCCTCCACTTT.

The chain carries TRBV6-4 and TRBJ1-5; perhaps TRBD1 as D (5 bases). There are 13 residues in the CDR3. Trimming shortened V by 5 bases and J by 5 bases, and 10 bases separated the two germline ends. In germline, CDR1 is MRHNA, CDR2 SNTAGT. CDR3 sequence: CASSTQADQPQHF. Here the CDR3 DNA reads TGTGCCAGCAGTACACAGGCCGATCAGCCCCAGCATTTT.

The V gene is TRBV12-3 or TRBV12-4, the J gene TRBJ2-6; TRBD1 is a possible D gene (5 bases). V dropped 1 base and J dropped 0 bases, with 16 bases sitting between them. The CDR3 totals 19 residues. The CDR3 loop is CASSLGTGVFISGANVLTF. The CDR3 DNA sequence: TGTGCCAGCAGTTTAGGTACAGGTGTTTTCATCTCTGGGGCCAACGTCCTGACTTTC.

This clonotype was seen a few times. The chain recombines TRBV6-8 with TRBJ2-3; D unresolved. The V gene lost 6 bases and the J gene lost 4 bases, with 17 bases spanning the gap. From germline, CDR1 is MNHGY and CDR2 SAAAGT. The CDR3 length is 15 residues. The CDR3 DNA reads as TGTGCCAGCAGCCACCCCCCGTGCCGGGCAGATACGCAGTATTTT. This sequence encodes CASSHPPCRADTQYF.

The rearrangement joins TRBV20-1 to TRBJ2-7, with D perhaps assigned TRBD1 or TRBD2 (5 bases each). Trimming stripped 7 bases from V and 3 bases from J, with 10 bases between. Germline V gives CDR1 DFQATT, CDR2 SNEGSKA (reference sequence). This CDR3 has 11 residues. CDR3 region: CSVRDRYEQYF. CDR3 in DNA: TGCAGTGTGAGGGACCGCTACGAGCAGTACTTC.

Many counts were recorded for this clonotype. The chain recombines TRBV5-1 with TRBJ1-6, with 8 nucleotides matching TRBD1. CDR1 is SGHRS, CDR2 YFSETQ, per germline. J lost 5 bases, V lost 4 bases, and 5 bases had no gene match. This CDR3 has 15 amino acids. CDR3 nucleotide sequence: TGCGCCAGCAGCGGACAGGGCCAGGATAATTCACCCCTCCACTTT. As protein: CASSGQGQDNSPLHF.

This clonotype appeared a few times. The chain has TRBV10-3 and TRBJ2-1, with 9 bases that match TRBD1. Germline V gene sequence: CDR1 ENHRY, CDR2 SYGVKD. With V trimmed by 0 bases and J by 5 bases, 11 bases remained unmatched. The CDR3 covers 18 residues. This CDR3 is CAISESVFPGQGNNEQFF. The CDR3 DNA sequence: TGTGCCATCAGTGAGTCGGTATTTCCGGGACAGGGTAACAATGAGCAGTTCTTC.

This clonotype was observed a few times. This chain connects TRBV18 to TRBJ2-3, with 7 positions matching TRBD2. The germline gives CDR1 KGHSH, CDR2 LQKENI. V gave up 0 bases and J gave up 6 bases; unmatched junction bases: 9. There are 16 residues in the CDR3. CDR3 in DNA: TGTGCCAGCTCACCACCGGGACTTGCGGGAGCTGATACGCAGTATTTT. This translates into CASSPPGLAGADTQYF.

The V and J genes are TRBV23-1 and TRBJ1-4, with D maybe TRBD1 (5 bases). TRBV23-1 is annotated as an ORF whose role is uncertain. CDR3 length equals 13 residues. V lost 4 bases and J 12 bases, leaving 15 bases between the germline ends. The CDR3 DNA reads as TGCGCCAGCAGTCTTCCCTGGACATTCGAACTGTTTTTT. It is translated as CASSLPWTFELFF.